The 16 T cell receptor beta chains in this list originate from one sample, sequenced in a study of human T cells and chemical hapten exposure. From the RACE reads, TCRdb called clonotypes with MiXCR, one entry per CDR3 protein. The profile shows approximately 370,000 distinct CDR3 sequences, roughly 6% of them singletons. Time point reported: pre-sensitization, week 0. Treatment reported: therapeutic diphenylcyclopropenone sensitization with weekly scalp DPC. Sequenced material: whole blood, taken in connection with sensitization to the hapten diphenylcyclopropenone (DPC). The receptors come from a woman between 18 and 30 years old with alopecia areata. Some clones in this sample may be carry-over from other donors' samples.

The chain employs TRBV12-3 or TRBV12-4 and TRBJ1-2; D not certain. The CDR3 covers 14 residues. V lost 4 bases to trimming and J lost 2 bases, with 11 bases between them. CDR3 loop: CASSSYGLNYGYTF. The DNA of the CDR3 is TGTGCCAGCAGTTCATATGGGTTGAACTATGGCTACACCTTC.

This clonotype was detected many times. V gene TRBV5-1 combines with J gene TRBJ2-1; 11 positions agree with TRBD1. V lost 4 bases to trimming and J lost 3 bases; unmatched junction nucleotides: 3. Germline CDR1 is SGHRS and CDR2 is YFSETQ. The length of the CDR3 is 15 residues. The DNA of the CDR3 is TGCGCCAGCAGCGGGGGACAGGGGGACTACAATGAGCAGTTCTTC. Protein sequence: CASSGGQGDYNEQFF.

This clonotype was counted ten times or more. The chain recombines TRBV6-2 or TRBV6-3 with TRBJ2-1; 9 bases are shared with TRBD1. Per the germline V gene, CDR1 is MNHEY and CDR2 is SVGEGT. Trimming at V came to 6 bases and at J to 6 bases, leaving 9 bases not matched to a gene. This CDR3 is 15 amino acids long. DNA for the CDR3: TGTGCCAGCAGCTACCGGGACAGGGTAATCAATGAGCAGTTCTTC. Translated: CASSYRDRVINEQFF.

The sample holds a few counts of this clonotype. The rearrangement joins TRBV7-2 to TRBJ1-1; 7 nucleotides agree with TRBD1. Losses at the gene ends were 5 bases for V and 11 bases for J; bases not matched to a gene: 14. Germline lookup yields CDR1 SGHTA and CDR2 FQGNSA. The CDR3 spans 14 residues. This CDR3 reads CASSPSTDRSEAFF. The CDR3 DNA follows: TGTGCCAGCAGCCCGAGTACGGACAGGTCCGAGGCTTTCTTT.

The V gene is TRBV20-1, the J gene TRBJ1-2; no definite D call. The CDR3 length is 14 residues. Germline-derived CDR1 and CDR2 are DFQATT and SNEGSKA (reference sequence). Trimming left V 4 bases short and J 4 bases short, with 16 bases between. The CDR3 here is CSAKRRGSLYGYTF. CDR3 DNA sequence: TGCAGTGCTAAACGACGTGGGTCCCTCTATGGCTACACCTTC.

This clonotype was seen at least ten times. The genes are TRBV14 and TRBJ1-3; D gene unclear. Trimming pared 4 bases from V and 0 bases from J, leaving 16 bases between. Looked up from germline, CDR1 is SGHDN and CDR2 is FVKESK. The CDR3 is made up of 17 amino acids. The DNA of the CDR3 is TGTGCCAGCAGCCTCGATGCCGGGCCGAGCTCTGGAAACACCATATATTTT. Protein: CASSLDAGPSSGNTIYF.

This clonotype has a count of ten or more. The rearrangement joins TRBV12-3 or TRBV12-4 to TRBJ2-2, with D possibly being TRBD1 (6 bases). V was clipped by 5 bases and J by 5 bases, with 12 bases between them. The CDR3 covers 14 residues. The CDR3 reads CASSEWTETGELFF. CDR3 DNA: TGTGCCAGCAGTGAGTGGACAGAGACCGGGGAGCTGTTTTTT.

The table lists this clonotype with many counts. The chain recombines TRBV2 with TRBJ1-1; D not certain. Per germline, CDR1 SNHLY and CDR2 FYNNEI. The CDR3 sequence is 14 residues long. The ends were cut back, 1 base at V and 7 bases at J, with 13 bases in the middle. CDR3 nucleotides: TGTGCCAGCAGTGAAGATGGTACAAGGAATGAAGCTTTCTTT. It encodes CASSEDGTRNEAFF.

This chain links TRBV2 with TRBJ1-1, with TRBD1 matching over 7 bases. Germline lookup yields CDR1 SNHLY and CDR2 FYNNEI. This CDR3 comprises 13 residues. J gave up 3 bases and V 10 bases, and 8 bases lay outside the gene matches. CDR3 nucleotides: TGTGCCATCACAGGGGAGGGGGACACTGAAGCTTTCTTT. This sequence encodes CAITGEGDTEAFF.

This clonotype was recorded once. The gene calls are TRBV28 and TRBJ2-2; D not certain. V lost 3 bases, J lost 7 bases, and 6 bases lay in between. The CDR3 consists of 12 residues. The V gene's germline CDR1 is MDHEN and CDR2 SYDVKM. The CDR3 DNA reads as TGTGCCAGCAGTTTGATAGGCGGGGAGCTGTTTTTT. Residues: CASSLIGGELFF.

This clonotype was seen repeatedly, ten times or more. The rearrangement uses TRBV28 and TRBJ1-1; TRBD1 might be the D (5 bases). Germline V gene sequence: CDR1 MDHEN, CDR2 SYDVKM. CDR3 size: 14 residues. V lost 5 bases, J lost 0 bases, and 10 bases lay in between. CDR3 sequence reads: CASSPTALNTEAFF. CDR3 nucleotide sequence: TGTGCCAGCAGTCCGACAGCCCTGAACACTGAAGCTTTCTTT.

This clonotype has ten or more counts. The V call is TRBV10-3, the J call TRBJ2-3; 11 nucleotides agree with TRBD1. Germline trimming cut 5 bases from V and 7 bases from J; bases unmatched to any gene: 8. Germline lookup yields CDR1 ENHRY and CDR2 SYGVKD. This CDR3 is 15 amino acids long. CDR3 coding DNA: TGTGCCATCAGTACCGGGACAGGGGGGTTAAATACGCAGTATTTT. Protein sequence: CAISTGTGGLNTQYF.

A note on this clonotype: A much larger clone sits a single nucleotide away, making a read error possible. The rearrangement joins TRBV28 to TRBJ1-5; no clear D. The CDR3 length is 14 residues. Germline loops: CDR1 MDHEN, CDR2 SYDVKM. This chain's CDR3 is CASSFPLLNQPRHF. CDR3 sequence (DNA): TGTGCCAGCAGCTTCCCGTTACTGAATCAGCCCCGGCATTTT.

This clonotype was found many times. In nucleotides, the CDR3 is TGTGCCAGCAGACCCACTGACGGACCGGTCAAGGATACGCAGTATTTT. It codes for CASRPTDGPVKDTQYF. The V call is TRBV6-2 or TRBV6-3, the J call TRBJ2-3; unclear D gene. This CDR3 spans 16 amino acids. Trimming left V 6 bases short and J 6 bases short, with 22 bases between. Germline V lookup: CDR1 MNHEY, CDR2 SVGEGT.

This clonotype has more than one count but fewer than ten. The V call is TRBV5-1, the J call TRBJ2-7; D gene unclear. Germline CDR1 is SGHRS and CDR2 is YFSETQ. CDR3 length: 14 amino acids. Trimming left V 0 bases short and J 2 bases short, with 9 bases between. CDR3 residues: CASSLGAPPYEQYF. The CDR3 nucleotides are TGCGCCAGCAGCTTGGGAGCACCTCCCTACGAGCAGTACTTC.

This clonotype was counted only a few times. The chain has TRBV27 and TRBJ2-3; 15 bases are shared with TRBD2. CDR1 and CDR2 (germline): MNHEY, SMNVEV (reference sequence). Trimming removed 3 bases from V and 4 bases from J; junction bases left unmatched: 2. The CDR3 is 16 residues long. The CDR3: CASSFGTSGGPDTQYF. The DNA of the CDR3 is TGTGCCAGCAGTTTTGGGACTAGCGGGGGGCCAGATACGCAGTATTTT.